The 10 T cell receptor beta chains reported below all come from one sample, sequenced in a study of neurological immune-mediated disorders. TCRdb independently ran MiXCR on the 5' RACE reads; one entry per CDR3 protein. The repertoire consists of around 69,000 distinct CDR3 sequences, with roughly 4.5% occurring once and the leading ten covering approximately 7%. Material for sequencing was PBMCs. Receptors were obtained from a man aged 25-45 years with multiple sclerosis.

The J gene is TRBJ1-1, the V gene TRBV7-8; D gene unclear. Trimming shortened V by 0 bases and J by 4 bases, and 6 bases separated the two germline ends. CDR1 and CDR2 (germline): SGHVS, FQNEAQ. This CDR3 region has 13 residues. DNA of the CDR3: TGTGCCAGCAGCTTAGCGGTATCCACTGAAGCTTTCTTT. Its protein is CASSLAVSTEAFF.

This clonotype was counted only a few times. V usage is TRBV7-6 and J usage is TRBJ1-1; D call uncertain. Trimming took off 5 bases at V and 5 bases at J, with 15 bases between the two ends. The CDR3 loop spans 14 amino acids. Germline loops: CDR1 SGHVS, CDR2 FNYEAQ. The CDR3 DNA is TGTGCCAGCAGCGCCCGAACTACGGGAACTGAAGCTTTCTTT. Encoded protein: CASSARTTGTEAFF.

This clonotype was observed at least ten times. The rearrangement joins TRBV20-1 to TRBJ2-5; D uncertain. This CDR3 contains 14 residues. Trimming removed 1 base at V and 4 bases at J, with 13 bases between. In germline, CDR1 is DFQATT, CDR2 SNEGSKA (reference sequence). The CDR3 sequence: CSARVVGPGETQYF. The CDR3, as DNA: TGCAGTGCTAGAGTGGTAGGGCCAGGAGAGACCCAGTACTTC.

The V gene is TRBV3-1, the J gene TRBJ1-2; D perhaps matches TRBD1 (6 bases). CDR1 and CDR2 from the germline V gene are LGHDT and YNNKEL (reference sequence). Trimming pared 4 bases from V and 3 bases from J, leaving 21 bases between. The CDR3 totals 17 residues. CDR3 residues: CASSLAGTRRIDYGYTF. The DNA of the CDR3 is TGTGCCAGCAGCCTAGCCGGGACACGACGAATCGACTATGGCTACACCTTC.

The chain is built from TRBV27 and TRBJ1-5; tentative D call: TRBD1 (6 bases). V dropped 2 bases and J dropped 5 bases, with 13 bases sitting between them. Per the germline V gene, CDR1 is MNHEY and CDR2 is SMNVEV (reference sequence). The CDR3 runs to 15 residues. The CDR3 protein is CASSLVFRGDQPQHF. CDR3 nucleotide sequence: TGTGCCAGCAGTTTAGTCTTCAGGGGCGATCAGCCCCAGCATTTT.

This clonotype was recorded many times. The CDR3 DNA reads as TGTGCCAGCAGCAGCAGGGACAGGGGGGCCTACGAGCAGTACTTC. As protein: CASSSRDRGAYEQYF. J is TRBJ2-7 and V is TRBV5-6; 11 bases align to TRBD1. CDR3 length: 15 amino acids. Germline CDR1 reads SGHDT; CDR2 reads YYEEEE. The trim removed 4 bases at V and 2 bases at J, leaving 5 bases unmatched.

The table lists this clonotype with a few counts. The genes are TRBV19 and TRBJ1-1; D might be TRBD1 (5 bases). The length of the CDR3 is 15 residues. Germline lookup yields CDR1 LNHDA and CDR2 SQIVND (reference sequence). V was trimmed by 7 bases and J by 6 bases, leaving 21 bases between them. The CDR3 is CASKISGDWVAEAFF. The CDR3 DNA sequence: TGTGCCAGTAAGATCTCGGGGGACTGGGTCGCTGAAGCTTTCTTT.

This clonotype was recorded many times. The chain combines TRBV7-9 with TRBJ2-5; TRBD2 might be the D (6 bases). The CDR3 is 11 residues long. The germline V gene has CDR1 SEHNR and CDR2 FQNEAQ (reference sequence). CDR3 nucleotides: TGTGGTTGGAGGGGCCAAGAGACCCAGTACTTC. This gives the protein CGWRGQETQYF. Looking up the rest from reference TRBV7-9 and TRBJ2-5 gives the full variable domain: DTGVSQNPRHKITKRGQNVTFRCDPISEHNRLYWYRQTLGQGPEFLTYFQNEAQLEKSRLLSDRFSAERPKGSFSTLEIQRTEQGDSAMYLCGWRGQETQYFGPGTRLLVL.

This clonotype was picked up many times. The chain uses TRBV7-9 and TRBJ2-2; weak D call: TRBD1 (6 bases). Trimming left V 5 bases short and J 2 bases short, with 15 bases between. The CDR3 is made up of 16 amino acids. CDR1 and CDR2 from the germline V gene are SEHNR and FQNEAQ (reference sequence). In nucleotides, the CDR3 is TGTGCCAGCAGCCCCCACACCGGGACAAACACCGGGGAGCTGTTTTTT. Its translation: CASSPHTGTNTGELFF.

This clonotype was picked up many times. The rearrangement uses TRBV5-1 and TRBJ1-1, with TRBD1 as a possible D gene (6 bases). Germline-derived CDR1 and CDR2 are SGHRS and YFSETQ. The CDR3 spans 16 residues. V lost 0 bases and J 1 base, leaving 13 bases between the germline ends. Here the CDR3 reads CASSLDGTPPNTEAFF. CDR3 DNA sequence: TGCGCCAGCAGCTTGGACGGGACACCCCCGAACACTGAAGCTTTCTTT.